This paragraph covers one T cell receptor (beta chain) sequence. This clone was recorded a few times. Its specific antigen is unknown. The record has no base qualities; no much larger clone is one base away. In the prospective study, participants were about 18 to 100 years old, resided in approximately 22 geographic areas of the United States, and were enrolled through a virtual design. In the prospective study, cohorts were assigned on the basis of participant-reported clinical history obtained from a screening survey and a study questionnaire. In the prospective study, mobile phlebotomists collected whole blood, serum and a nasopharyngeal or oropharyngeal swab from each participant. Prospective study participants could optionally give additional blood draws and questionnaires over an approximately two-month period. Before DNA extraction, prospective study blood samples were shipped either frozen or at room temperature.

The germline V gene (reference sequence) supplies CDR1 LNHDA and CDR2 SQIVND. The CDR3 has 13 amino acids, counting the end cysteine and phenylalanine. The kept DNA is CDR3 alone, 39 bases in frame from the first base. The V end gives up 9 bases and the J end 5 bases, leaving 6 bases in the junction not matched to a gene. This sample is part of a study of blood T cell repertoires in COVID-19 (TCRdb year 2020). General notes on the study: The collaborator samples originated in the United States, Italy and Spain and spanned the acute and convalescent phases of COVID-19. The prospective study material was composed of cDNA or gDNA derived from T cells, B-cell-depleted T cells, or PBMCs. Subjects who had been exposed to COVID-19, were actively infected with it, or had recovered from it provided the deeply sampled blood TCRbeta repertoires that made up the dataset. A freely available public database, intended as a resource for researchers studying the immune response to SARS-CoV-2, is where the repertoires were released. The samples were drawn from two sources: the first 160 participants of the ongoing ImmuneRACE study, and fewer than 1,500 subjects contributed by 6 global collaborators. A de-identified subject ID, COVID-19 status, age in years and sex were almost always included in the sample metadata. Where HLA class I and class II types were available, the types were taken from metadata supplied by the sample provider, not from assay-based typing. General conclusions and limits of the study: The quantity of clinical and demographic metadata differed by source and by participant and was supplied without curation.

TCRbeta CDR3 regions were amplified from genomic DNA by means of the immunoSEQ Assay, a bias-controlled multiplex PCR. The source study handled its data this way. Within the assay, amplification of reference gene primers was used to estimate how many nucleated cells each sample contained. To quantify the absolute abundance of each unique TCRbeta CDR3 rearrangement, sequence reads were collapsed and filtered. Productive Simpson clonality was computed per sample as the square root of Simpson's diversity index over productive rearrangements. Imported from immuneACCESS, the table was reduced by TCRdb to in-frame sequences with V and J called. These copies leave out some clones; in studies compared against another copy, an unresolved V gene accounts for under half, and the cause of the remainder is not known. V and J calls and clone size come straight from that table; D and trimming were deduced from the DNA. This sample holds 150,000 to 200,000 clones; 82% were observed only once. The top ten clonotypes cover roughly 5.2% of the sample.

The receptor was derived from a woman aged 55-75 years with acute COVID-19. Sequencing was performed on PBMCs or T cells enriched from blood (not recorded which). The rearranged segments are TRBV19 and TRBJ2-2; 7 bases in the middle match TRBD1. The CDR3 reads CASDRVGTGELFF. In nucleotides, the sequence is TGTGCCAGCGACAGGGTGGGTACCGGGGAGCTGTTTTTT.